These 26 T cell receptor beta chains were all obtained from the same sample, sequenced in a study of CD8+ T cells in alopecia areata. Extracted RNA was reverse transcribed, and the resulting cDNA served as sequencing template. This table comes from immunoSEQ multiplex PCR, and its TCRdb copy is limited to in-frame clones, with some not included. The table includes under 130,000 clones, 55% detected once. Sample: CD4+ T cells sorted from blood. The receptors come from a human donor in good health.

This clone was picked up a small number of times. The chain couples TRBV18 to TRBJ2-3, with D possibly matching TRBD1 (5 bases). Germline V gene sequence: CDR1 KGHSH, CDR2 LQKENI. The length of the CDR3 is 16 residues. With 3 bases removed from V and 0 bases from J, the gap between germline ends came to 13 bases. CDR3 residues: CASSPRQGGSTDTQYF. The DNA of the CDR3 is TGTGCCAGCTCACCGAGGCAGGGTGGGAGCACAGATACGCAGTATTTT. The whole variable domain, filled in from reference TRBV18 and TRBJ2-3, reads NAGVMQNPRHLVRRRGQEARLRCSPMKGHSHVYWYRQLPEEGLKFMVYLQKENIIDESGMPKERFSAEFPKEGPSILRIQQVVRGDSAAYFCASSPRQGGSTDTQYFGPGTRLTVL.

The chain couples TRBV29-1 to TRBJ2-5; 10 positions match TRBD1. The DNA matches TRBJ2-7 better at its end, which makes the J call doubtful. CDR3 size: 15 residues. The V gene's germline CDR1 is SQVTM and CDR2 ANQGSEA. As DNA, the CDR3 is TGCAGCGTTGAAGAGGGGGACAGGGGTGTCTACGAGCAGTACTTC. Encoded protein: CSVEEGDRGVYEQYF.

The genes are TRBV11-2 and TRBJ2-5; no definite D call. CDR1 SGHAT and CDR2 FQNNGV come from the germline V gene. This CDR3 is 11 amino acids long. The V gene lost 4 bases and the J gene lost 2 bases, with 2 bases spanning the gap. The CDR3 sequence is CASSYQETQYF. CDR3 DNA: TGTGCCAGCAGCTATCAAGAGACCCAGTACTTC.

The chain links TRBV5-1 to TRBJ2-5; 8 bases line up with TRBD1. Germline V CDR1 and CDR2: SGHRS, YFSETQ. J gave up 5 bases and V 4 bases, and 4 bases lay outside the gene matches. The CDR3 extends over 13 amino acids. The CDR3 DNA reads TGCGCCAGCAGCGAGACAGGGGTCGAGACCCAGTACTTC. Its protein product is CASSETGVETQYF.

V is TRBV2 and J is TRBJ2-3; 9 bases map to TRBD1. Trimming cost V 5 bases and J 0 bases; bases outside gene matches: 6. The CDR3 contains 16 residues. Germline V gene data show CDR1 as SNHLY and CDR2 as FYNNEI. DNA for the CDR3: TGTGCCAGCAGTCAAACAGGGGGCTTTAGCACAGATACGCAGTATTTT. Amino acid sequence: CASSQTGGFSTDTQYF.

The V call is TRBV4-1, the J call TRBJ2-2; no clear D gene. Germline V gives CDR1 MGHRA, CDR2 YSYEKL. With 0 bases removed from V and 7 bases from J, the gap between germline ends came to 12 bases. This CDR3 is built from 15 residues. The CDR3 bases are TGCGCCAGCAGCCAAGATTTCCCGACAAACGGGGAGCTGTTTTTT. Its translation: CASSQDFPTNGELFF.

The V call is TRBV9, the J call TRBJ2-3; TRBD2 matches 7 bases. V trimming: 0 bases; J trimming: 0 bases; junction bases outside the gene matches: 1. The CDR3 covers 15 residues. The germline V gene encodes CDR1 SGDLS and CDR2 YYNGEE. In nucleotides, the CDR3 is TGTGCCAGCAGCGTAGCGGGGGGAAGCACAGATACGCAGTATTTT. Its translation is CASSVAGGSTDTQYF.

This chain links TRBV29-1 with TRBJ1-5, with D possibly matching TRBD1 (5 bases). The CDR3 has 11 residues. The V end lost 7 bases, the J end lost 12 bases, and 16 bases lay between the germline ends. Germline V gene data show CDR1 as SQVTM and CDR2 as ANQGSEA. Written as DNA, the CDR3 is TGCAGCGCTGCCGTGGGAGGACACCAGCATTTT. Its translation is CSAAVGGHQHF.

The chain is built from TRBV4-2 and TRBJ1-2, with a weak D call TRBD1 (5 bases). The CDR3 covers 16 residues. Trimming cost V 4 bases and J 2 bases, with 17 bases left between them. CDR1 LGHNA and CDR2 YNFKEQ come from the germline V gene. The CDR3 is CASSPGGGGWNYGYTF. CDR3 nucleotide sequence: TGTGCCAGCAGCCCTGGGGGTGGGGGATGGAACTATGGCTACACCTTC.

The CDR3 sequence: CASSPQGSYEQYF. CDR3 sequence (DNA): TGCGCCAGCAGCCCACAGGGATCCTACGAGCAGTACTTC. The chain recombines TRBV5-1 with TRBJ2-7, with D perhaps TRBD1 (6 bases). The CDR3 has 13 amino acids. Trimming removed 4 bases from V and 1 base from J, with 9 bases in between. Per germline, CDR1 SGHRS and CDR2 YFSETQ.

This sequence joins TRBV5-4 and TRBJ1-2; 7 bases match TRBD1. The CDR3 length is 16 residues. The ends lost 3 bases at V and 3 bases at J; junction bases unmatched: 11. Germline V gene data show CDR1 as SGHNT and CDR2 as YYREEE (reference sequence). CDR3 in DNA: TGTGCCAGCAGCTGGGGGACAGCGGCAAAAGACTATGGCTACACCTTC. Amino acids: CASSWGTAAKDYGYTF.

This chain connects TRBV29-1 to TRBJ2-3; D remains ambiguous. The CDR3 length is 14 residues. CDR1 and CDR2 from the germline V gene are SQVTM and ANQGSEA. The germline V and J ends were trimmed by 4 bases and 1 base, with 12 bases remaining between them. CDR3 sequence: CSVGNNLRTDTQYF. In nucleotides, the CDR3 is TGCAGCGTTGGGAACAACCTCCGCACAGATACGCAGTATTTT.

This clone was counted only a few times. The chain uses TRBV15 and TRBJ2-3; the D is unclear. This CDR3 spans 14 amino acids. V lost 0 bases to trimming and J lost 10 bases, with 14 bases between them. CDR1 and CDR2 from the germline V gene are LNHNV and YYDKDF (reference sequence). CDR3 sequence: CATSRDPDGSSQYF. The CDR3 coding sequence is TGTGCCACCAGCAGAGATCCAGACGGGTCGTCGCAGTATTTT.

This clone came up a few times. This chain links TRBV5-6 with TRBJ1-2; D perhaps matches TRBD1 (5 bases). The CDR3 is 12 residues long. CDR1 and CDR2 (germline): SGHDT, YYEEEE. V was clipped by 4 bases and J by 10 bases, with 14 bases between them. The chain's CDR3 is CASSLGGNDYTF. CDR3 bases: TGTGCCAGCAGCCTCGGGGGGAATGACTACACCTTC.

The V call is TRBV25-1, the J call TRBJ1-1; tentative D call: TRBD1 (5 bases). Germline V lookup: CDR1 MGHDK, CDR2 SYGVNS. V lost 4 bases, J lost 1 base, and 10 bases lay in between. The CDR3 has 14 amino acids. In DNA, the CDR3 is TGTGCCAGCAGTGGATCAGACAGGAACACTGAAGCTTTCTTT. Amino acid sequence: CASSGSDRNTEAFF.

This chain connects TRBV2 to TRBJ1-1; D is undetermined. This CDR3 has 12 amino acids. Trimming removed 2 bases at V and 3 bases at J, with 4 bases between. Germline CDR1 is SNHLY and CDR2 is FYNNEI. CDR3: CASSETDTEAFF. The CDR3 bases are TGTGCCAGCAGTGAAACAGACACTGAAGCTTTCTTT.

V usage is TRBV7-9 and J usage is TRBJ2-5, with TRBD2 identical over 10 bases. CDR1 and CDR2 from the germline V gene are SEHNR and FQNEAQ (reference sequence). This CDR3 is 15 amino acids long. V was clipped by 6 bases and J by 6 bases; unmatched bases: 10. CDR3 bases: TGTGCCAGCAGACCATTAGCGGGGGGCTCTCAGACCCAGTACTTC. Translated, it gives CASRPLAGGSQTQYF.

A few counts support this clone. The chain carries TRBV30 and TRBJ1-4, with TRBD1 matching over 7 bases. CDR1 and CDR2 (germline): GTSNPN, SVGIG (reference sequence). The CDR3 is made up of 13 amino acids. The ends lost 4 bases at V and 8 bases at J; junction bases unmatched: 7. The CDR3 region has the DNA TGTGCCTGGAACCGACAGGGACGAGAAAAACTGTTTTTT. It yields the protein CAWNRQGREKLFF.

The J gene is TRBJ2-3, the V gene TRBV5-1; D not certain. The CDR3 contains 13 residues. The ends were cut back, 1 base at V and 5 bases at J, with 8 bases in the middle. The germline gives CDR1 SGHRS, CDR2 YFSETQ. CDR3 coding DNA: TGCGCCAGCAGCTTGCCCTTACGAGATACGCAGTATTTT. It encodes CASSLPLRDTQYF.

This rearrangement joins TRBV2 to TRBJ2-4; D gene uncertain. Trimming removed 6 bases at V and 7 bases at J, with 7 bases between. In germline, CDR1 is SNHLY, CDR2 FYNNEI. The CDR3 is 11 residues long. The CDR3 sequence is CASRGWNIQYF. In nucleotides, the CDR3 is TGTGCCAGCAGGGGTTGGAACATTCAGTACTTC.

The chain has TRBV5-1 and TRBJ2-1; TRBD1 is a possible D gene (6 bases). CDR3 length: 16 amino acids. Germline loops: CDR1 SGHRS, CDR2 YFSETQ. Trimming took off 3 bases at V and 3 bases at J, with 16 bases between the two ends. The CDR3 DNA reads as TGCGCCAGCAGCTCTCGAGCAGGGACAAACTACAATGAGCAGTTCTTC. Translating it yields CASSSRAGTNYNEQFF.

CDR3 bases: TGTGCCTGGAGTGCCAGGGACAATCAGCCCCAGCATTTT. Translating gives CAWSARDNQPQHF. The chain carries TRBV30 and TRBJ1-5; weak D call: TRBD1 (5 bases). The V and J ends lost 1 base and 3 bases respectively, with 7 bases between them. Germline CDR1 is GTSNPN and CDR2 is SVGIG (reference sequence). This CDR3 comprises 13 residues.

The rearrangement links TRBV15 to TRBJ2-7, with 8 bases matching TRBD2. This CDR3 has 15 residues. Germline V gene lookup returns CDR1 LNHNV and CDR2 YYDKDF (reference sequence). V lost 9 bases to trimming and J lost 2 bases; unmatched junction nucleotides: 12. CDR3 protein: CATQETRRGAYEQYF. The CDR3 DNA reads as TGTGCCACTCAAGAGACCCGGCGGGGGGCCTACGAGCAGTACTTC.

This chain joins TRBV29-1 and TRBJ2-2; 11 bases are a match to TRBD2. This CDR3 is built from 18 residues. Germline lookup yields CDR1 SQVTM and CDR2 ANQGSEA. The J segment lost 4 bases and the V segment lost 4 bases, leaving 14 bases of the junction unmatched. CDR3 sequence: CSVVGVPLAGAFTGELFF. As DNA, the CDR3 is TGCAGCGTTGTTGGGGTACCACTAGCGGGGGCCTTCACCGGGGAGCTGTTTTTT.

This clone turned up a few times. The chain has TRBV30 and TRBJ1-2; D ambiguous. Germline V gene lookup returns CDR1 GTSNPN and CDR2 SVGIG (reference sequence). This CDR3 contains 13 residues. The V end lost 2 bases, the J end lost 4 bases, and 11 bases lay between the germline ends. The CDR3 DNA reads TGTGCCTGGAGTAGGACGGACCCCTATGGCTACACCTTC. It specifies CAWSRTDPYGYTF.

This rearrangement joins TRBV7-2 to TRBJ2-7, with D perhaps assigned TRBD1 or TRBD2 (5 bases each). V shed 5 bases and J shed 2 bases, with 10 bases lying between them. The CDR3 has 13 amino acids. Per the germline V gene, CDR1 is SGHTA and CDR2 is FQGNSA. This chain's CDR3 is CASSLGRAYEQYF. The CDR3 coding sequence is TGTGCCAGCAGCCTGGGACGGGCCTACGAGCAGTACTTC.